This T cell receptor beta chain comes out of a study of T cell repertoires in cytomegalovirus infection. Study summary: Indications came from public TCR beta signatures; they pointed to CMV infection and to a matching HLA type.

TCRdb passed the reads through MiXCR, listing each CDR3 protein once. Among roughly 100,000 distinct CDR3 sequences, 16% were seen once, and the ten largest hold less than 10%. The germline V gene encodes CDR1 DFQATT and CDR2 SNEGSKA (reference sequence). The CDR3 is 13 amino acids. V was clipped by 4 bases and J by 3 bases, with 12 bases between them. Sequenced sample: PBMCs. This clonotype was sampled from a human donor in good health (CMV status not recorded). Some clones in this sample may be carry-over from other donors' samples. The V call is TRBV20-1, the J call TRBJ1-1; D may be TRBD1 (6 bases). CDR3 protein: CSATKDSYTEAFF. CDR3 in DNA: TGCAGTGCTACCAAGGACAGCTACACTGAAGCTTTCTTT.